This TCR beta chain was recorded in a study of cytomegalovirus exposure and HLA in healthy donors. Study information: The approximately 110 validation repertoires and the roughly 690 first-cohort repertoires shared a platform, a later analysis reported.

This clone was counted a single time. V lost 5 bases to trimming and J lost 4 bases; unmatched junction nucleotides: 13. The CDR3 spans 17 residues. In germline, CDR1 is MDHEN, CDR2 SYDVKM. Profiled with immunoSEQ multiplex PCR; TCRdb holds only in-frame clones, not every one. This sample has some 120,000 clones, with just under 95% found just once. J is TRBJ2-5 and V is TRBV28; 10 nucleotides agree with TRBD1. The receptor was derived from a woman aged 18-29 years in good health and CMV-seronegative. The sample consisted of PBMCs. The CDR3 sequence is CASSPPPGQGKGETQYF. Written as DNA, the CDR3 is TGTGCCAGCAGTCCGCCACCGGGACAGGGGAAGGGAGAGACCCAGTACTTC.